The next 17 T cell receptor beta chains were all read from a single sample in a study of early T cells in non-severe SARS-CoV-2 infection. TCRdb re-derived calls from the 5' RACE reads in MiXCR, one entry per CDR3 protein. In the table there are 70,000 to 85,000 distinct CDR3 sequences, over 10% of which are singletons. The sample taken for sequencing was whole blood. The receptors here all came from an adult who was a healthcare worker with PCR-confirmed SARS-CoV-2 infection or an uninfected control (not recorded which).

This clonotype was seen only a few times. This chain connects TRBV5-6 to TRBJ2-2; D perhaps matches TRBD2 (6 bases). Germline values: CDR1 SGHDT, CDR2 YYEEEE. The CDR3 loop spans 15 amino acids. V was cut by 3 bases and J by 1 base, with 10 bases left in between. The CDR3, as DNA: TGTGCCAGCAGCTACTGGAGGGGGAACACCGGGGAGCTGTTTTTT. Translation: CASSYWRGNTGELFF.

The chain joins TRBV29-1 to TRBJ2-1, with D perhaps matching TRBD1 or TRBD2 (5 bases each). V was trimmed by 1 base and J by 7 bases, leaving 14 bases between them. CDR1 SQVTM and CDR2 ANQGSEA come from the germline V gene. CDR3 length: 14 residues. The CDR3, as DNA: TGCAGCGTTGAAGCCGGGACGGTGGCTAATGAGCAGTTCTTC. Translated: CSVEAGTVANEQFF.

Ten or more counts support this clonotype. Here the CDR3 DNA reads TGTGCCAGCAGTTTCCTCGACAGAAAAGAGACCCAGTACTTC. It specifies CASSFLDRKETQYF. The chain links TRBV27 to TRBJ2-5, with TRBD1 as a possible D gene (5 bases). This CDR3 contains 14 residues. V lost 3 bases and J 3 bases, leaving 11 bases between the germline ends. Germline CDR1 and CDR2: MNHEY and SMNVEV (reference sequence).

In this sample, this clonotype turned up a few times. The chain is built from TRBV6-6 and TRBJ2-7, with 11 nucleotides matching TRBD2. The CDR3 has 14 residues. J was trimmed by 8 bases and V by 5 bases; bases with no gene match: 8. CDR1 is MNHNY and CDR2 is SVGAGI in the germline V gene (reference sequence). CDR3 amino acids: CASSDTSGGRKQYF. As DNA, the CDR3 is TGTGCCAGCAGTGACACTAGCGGGGGAAGGAAGCAGTACTTC.

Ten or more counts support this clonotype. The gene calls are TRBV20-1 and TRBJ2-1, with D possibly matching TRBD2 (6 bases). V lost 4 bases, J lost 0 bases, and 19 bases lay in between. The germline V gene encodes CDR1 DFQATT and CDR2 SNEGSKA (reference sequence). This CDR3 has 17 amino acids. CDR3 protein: CSAIGSGGTSSYNEQFF. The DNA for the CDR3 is TGCAGTGCTATTGGTAGTGGGGGGACGAGCTCCTACAATGAGCAGTTCTTC.

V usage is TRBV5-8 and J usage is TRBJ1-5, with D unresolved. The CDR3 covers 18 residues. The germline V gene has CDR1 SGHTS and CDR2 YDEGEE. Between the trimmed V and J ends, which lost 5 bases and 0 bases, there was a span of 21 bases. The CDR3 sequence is CASSVGLLRSNSNQPQHF. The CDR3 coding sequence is TGTGCCAGCAGTGTAGGACTGCTCCGGTCGAATAGCAATCAGCCCCAGCATTTT.

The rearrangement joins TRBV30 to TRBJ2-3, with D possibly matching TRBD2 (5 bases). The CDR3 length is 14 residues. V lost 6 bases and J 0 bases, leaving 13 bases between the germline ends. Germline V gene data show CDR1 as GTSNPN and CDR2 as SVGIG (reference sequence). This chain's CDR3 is CACTEVTSTDTQYF. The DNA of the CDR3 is TGTGCCTGTACGGAGGTGACTAGCACAGATACGCAGTATTTT.

The CDR3 loop reads CASSLVSTNYGYTF. CDR3 nucleotides: TGCGCCAGCAGCTTGGTCTCCACTAACTATGGCTACACCTTC. The chain combines TRBV5-1 with TRBJ1-2, with unresolved D. The CDR3 covers 14 residues. Germline V gene lookup returns CDR1 SGHRS and CDR2 YFSETQ. Trimming shortened V by 0 bases and J by 0 bases, and 6 bases separated the two germline ends. The full variable domain, in which reference TRBV5-1 and TRBJ1-2 provide the parts outside the CDR3, is KAGVTQTPRYLIKTRGQQVTLSCSPISGHRSVSWYQQTPGQGLQFLFEYFSETQRNKGNFPGRFSGRQFSNSRSEMNVSTLELGDSALYLCASSLVSTNYGYTFGSGTRLTVV.

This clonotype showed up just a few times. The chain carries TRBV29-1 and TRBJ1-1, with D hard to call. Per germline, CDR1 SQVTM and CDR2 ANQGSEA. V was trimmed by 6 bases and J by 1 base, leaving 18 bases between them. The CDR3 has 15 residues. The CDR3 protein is CSVQHVIRENTEAFF. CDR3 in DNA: TGCAGCGTGCAACACGTAATCCGGGAGAACACTGAAGCTTTCTTT.

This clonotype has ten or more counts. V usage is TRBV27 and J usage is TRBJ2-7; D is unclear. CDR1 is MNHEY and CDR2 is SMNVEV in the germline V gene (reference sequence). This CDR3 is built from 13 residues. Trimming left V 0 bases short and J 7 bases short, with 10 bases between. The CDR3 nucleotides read TGTGCCAGCAGTTTATCCGGTTCGCATGAGCAGTACTTC. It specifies CASSLSGSHEQYF.

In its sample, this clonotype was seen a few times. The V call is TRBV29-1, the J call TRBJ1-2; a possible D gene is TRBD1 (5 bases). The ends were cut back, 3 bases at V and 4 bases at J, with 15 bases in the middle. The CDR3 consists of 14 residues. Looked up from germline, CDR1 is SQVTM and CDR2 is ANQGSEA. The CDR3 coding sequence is TGCAGCGTTGATCAATACGGGACCATCTATGGCTACACCTTC. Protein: CSVDQYGTIYGYTF.

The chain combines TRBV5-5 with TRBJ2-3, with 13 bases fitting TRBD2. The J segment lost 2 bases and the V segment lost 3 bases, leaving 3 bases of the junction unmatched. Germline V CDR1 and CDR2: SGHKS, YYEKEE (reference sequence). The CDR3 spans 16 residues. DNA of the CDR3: TGTGCCAGCAGCTCCGGACTAGCGGGGGCCACAGATACGCAGTATTTT. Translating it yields CASSSGLAGATDTQYF. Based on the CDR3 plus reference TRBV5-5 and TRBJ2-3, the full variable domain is DAGVTQSPTHLIKTRGQQVTLRCSPISGHKSVSWYQQVLGQGPQFIFQYYEKEERGRGNFPDRFSARQFPNYSSELNVNALLLGDSALYLCASSSGLAGATDTQYFGPGTRLTVL.

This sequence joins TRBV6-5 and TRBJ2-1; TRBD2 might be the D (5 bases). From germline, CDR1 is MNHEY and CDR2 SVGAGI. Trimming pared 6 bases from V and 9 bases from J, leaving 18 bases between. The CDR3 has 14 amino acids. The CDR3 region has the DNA TGTGCCAGCAGGCCGGGCCCTGAGGGTGGTGAGCAGTTCTTC. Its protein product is CASRPGPEGGEQFF.

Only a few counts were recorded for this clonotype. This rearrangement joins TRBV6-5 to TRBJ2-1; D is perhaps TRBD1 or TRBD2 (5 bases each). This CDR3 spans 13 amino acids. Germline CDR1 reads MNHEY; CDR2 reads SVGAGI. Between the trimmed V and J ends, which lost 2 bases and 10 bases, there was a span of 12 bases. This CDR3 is CASSYTRGREQFF. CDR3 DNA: TGTGCCAGCAGTTACACTAGGGGACGGGAGCAGTTCTTC.

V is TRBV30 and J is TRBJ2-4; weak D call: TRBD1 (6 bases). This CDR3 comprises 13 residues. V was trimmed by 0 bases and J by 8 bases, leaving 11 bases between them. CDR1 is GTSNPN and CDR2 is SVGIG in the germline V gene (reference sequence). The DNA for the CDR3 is TGTGCCTGGAGTGTACGGGGACACTACATTCAGTACTTC. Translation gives CAWSVRGHYIQYF.

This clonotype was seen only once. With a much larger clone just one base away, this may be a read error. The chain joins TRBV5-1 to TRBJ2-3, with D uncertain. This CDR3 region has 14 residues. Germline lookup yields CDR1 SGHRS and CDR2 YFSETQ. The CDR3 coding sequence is TGCGCCTGCAGCTTAGACTCTAGCACAGATACGCAGTATTTT. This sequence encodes CACSLDSSTDTQYF.

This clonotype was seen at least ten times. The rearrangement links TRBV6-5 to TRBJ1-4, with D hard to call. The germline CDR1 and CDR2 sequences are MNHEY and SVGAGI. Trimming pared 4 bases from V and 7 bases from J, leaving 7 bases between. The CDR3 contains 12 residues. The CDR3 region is CASSSPREKLFF. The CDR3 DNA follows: TGTGCCAGCAGTTCTCCCCGTGAAAAACTGTTTTTT.